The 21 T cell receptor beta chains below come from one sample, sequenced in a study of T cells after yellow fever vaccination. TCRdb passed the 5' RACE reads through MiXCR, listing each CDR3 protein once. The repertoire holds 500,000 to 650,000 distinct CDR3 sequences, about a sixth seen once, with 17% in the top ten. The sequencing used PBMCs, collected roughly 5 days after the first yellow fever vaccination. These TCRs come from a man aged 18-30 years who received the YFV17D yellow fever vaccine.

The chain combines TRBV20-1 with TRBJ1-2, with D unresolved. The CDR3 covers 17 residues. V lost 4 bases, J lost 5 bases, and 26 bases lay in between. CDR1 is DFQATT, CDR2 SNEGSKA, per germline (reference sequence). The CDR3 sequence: CSAINPQPAISRYGYTF. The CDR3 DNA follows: TGCAGTGCTATCAATCCTCAACCCGCGATTAGTCGTTATGGCTACACCTTC.

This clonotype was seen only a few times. CDR3 protein: CATALGNTGELFF. The CDR3, as DNA: TGTGCCACGGCTTTAGGGAACACCGGGGAGCTGTTTTTT. The rearrangement joins TRBV6-2 or TRBV6-3 to TRBJ2-2; no definite D call. With 10 bases removed from V and 1 base from J, the gap between germline ends came to 10 bases. Looked up from germline, CDR1 is MNHEY and CDR2 is SVGEGT. The CDR3 has 13 amino acids.

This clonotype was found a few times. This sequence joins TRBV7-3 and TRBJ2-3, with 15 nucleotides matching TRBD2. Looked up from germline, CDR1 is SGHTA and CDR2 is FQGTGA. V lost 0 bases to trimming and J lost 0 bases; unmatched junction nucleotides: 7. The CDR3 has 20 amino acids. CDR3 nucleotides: TGTGCCAGCAGCTTAACCCGACCCGGGACTAGCGGGGGGAGCACAGATACGCAGTATTTT. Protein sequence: CASSLTRPGTSGGSTDTQYF.

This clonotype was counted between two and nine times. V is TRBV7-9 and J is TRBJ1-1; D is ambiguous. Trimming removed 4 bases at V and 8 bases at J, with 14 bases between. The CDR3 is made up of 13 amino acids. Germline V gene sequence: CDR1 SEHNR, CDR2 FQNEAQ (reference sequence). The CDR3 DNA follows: TGTGCCAGCAGCTCCGTTTTGTCAGGAGAAGCTTTCTTT. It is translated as CASSSVLSGEAFF.

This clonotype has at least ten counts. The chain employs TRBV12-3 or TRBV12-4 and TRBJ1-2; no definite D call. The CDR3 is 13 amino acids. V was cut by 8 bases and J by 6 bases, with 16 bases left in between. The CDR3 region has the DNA TGTGCCAGCCCCCCTAGAGTGAGCCATGGCTACACCTTC. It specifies CASPPRVSHGYTF.

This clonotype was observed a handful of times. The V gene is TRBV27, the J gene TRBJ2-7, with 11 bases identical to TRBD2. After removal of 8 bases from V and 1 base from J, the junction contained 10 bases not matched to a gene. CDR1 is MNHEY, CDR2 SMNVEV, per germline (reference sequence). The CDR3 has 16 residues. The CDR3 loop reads CASRFIAGGTSYEQYF. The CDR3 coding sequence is TGTGCCAGCCGGTTCATAGCGGGGGGGACATCCTACGAGCAGTACTTC.

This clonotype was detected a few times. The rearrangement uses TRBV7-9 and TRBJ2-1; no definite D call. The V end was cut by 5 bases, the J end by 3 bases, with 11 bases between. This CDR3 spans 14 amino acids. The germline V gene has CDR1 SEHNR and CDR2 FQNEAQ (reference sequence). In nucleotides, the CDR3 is TGTGCCAGCAGCCTGCTTTTGGACTACAATGAGCAGTTCTTC. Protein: CASSLLLDYNEQFF.

The CDR3 DNA follows: TGTGCCAGCAGGCTGACAGGGTCAGGATCTGAAGCTTTCTTT. Protein sequence: CASRLTGSGSEAFF. J is TRBJ1-1 and V is TRBV25-1, with TRBD1 matching over 7 bases. The CDR3 is 14 amino acids. Germline V gene lookup returns CDR1 MGHDK and CDR2 SYGVNS. The V gene end was trimmed by 6 bases and the J gene end by 6 bases; junction bases not matched to a gene: 10.

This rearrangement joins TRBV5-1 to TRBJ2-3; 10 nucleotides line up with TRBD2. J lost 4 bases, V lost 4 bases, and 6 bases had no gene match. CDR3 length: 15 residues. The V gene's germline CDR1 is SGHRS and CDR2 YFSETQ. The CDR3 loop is CASSIKRGGADTQYF. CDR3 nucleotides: TGCGCCAGCAGCATCAAGCGGGGGGGCGCAGATACGCAGTATTTT. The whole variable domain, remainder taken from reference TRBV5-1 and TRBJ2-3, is KAGVTQTPRYLIKTRGQQVTLSCSPISGHRSVSWYQQTPGQGLQFLFEYFSETQRNKGNFPGRFSGRQFSNSRSEMNVSTLELGDSALYLCASSIKRGGADTQYFGPGTRLTVL.

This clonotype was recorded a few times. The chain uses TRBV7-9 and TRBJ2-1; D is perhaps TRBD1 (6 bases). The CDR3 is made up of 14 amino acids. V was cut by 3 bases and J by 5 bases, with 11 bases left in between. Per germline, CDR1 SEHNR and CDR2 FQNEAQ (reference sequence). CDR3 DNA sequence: TGTGCCAGCAGCTTTACACAGGGTAACAATGAGCAGTTCTTC. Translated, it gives CASSFTQGNNEQFF.

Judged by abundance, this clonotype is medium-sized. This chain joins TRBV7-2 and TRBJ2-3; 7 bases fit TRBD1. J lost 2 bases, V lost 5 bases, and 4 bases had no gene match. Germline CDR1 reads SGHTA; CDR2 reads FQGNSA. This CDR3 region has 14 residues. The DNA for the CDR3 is TGTGCCAGCAGCCCGGACAGGAACACAGATACGCAGTATTTT. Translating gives CASSPDRNTDTQYF.

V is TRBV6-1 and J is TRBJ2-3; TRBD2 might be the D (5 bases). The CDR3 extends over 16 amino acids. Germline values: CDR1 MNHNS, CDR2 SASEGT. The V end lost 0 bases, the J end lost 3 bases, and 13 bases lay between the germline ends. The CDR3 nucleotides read TGTGCCAGCAGTGAAGCCTGGGAGAGGGTTACAGATACGCAGTATTTT. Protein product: CASSEAWERVTDTQYF.

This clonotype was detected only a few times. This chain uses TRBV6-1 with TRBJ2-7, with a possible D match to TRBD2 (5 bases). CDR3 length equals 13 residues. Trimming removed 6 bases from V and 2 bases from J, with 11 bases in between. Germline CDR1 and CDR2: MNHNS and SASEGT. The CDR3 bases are TGTGCCAGCAGCCAAGGGAGTACCTACGAGCAGTACGTC. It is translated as CASSQGSTYEQYV.

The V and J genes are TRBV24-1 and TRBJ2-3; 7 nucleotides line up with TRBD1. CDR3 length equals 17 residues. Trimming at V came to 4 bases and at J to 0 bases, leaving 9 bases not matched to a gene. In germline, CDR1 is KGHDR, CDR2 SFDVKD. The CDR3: CATSESTGVWSTDTQYF. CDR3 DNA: TGTGCCACCAGTGAGTCCACAGGGGTATGGAGCACAGATACGCAGTATTTT.

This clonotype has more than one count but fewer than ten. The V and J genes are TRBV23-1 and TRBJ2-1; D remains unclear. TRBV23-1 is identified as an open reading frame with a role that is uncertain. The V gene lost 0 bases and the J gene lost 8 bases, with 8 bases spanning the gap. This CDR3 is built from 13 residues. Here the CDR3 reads CASSQSHRDEQFF. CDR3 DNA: TGCGCCAGCAGTCAATCGCATAGGGATGAGCAGTTCTTC.

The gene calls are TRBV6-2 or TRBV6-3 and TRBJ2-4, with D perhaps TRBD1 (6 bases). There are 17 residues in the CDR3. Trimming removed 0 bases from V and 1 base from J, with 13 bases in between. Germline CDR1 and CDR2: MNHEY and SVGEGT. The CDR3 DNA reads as TGTGCCAGCAGTTACTCGTCCCTACAGGGTGCCAAAAACATTCAGTACTTC. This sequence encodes CASSYSSLQGAKNIQYF.

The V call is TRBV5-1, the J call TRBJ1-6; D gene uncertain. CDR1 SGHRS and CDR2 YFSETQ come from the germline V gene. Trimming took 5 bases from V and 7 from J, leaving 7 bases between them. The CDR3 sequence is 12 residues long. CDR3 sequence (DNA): TGCGCCAGCAGGATTGCGAATTCACCCCTCCACTTT. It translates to CASRIANSPLHF.

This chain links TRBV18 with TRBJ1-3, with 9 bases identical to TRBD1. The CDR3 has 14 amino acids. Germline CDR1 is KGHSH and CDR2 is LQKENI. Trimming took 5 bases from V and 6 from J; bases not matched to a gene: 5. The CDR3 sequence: CASSTTGGENTIYF. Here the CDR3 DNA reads TGTGCCAGCTCAACTACAGGGGGCGAAAACACCATATATTTT.

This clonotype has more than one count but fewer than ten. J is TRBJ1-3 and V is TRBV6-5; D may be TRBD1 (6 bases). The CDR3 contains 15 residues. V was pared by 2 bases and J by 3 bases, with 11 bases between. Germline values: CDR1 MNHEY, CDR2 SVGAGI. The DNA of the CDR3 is TGTGCCAGCAGTTACGTGGCAGGGGTTGGAAACACCATATATTTT. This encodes CASSYVAGVGNTIYF.

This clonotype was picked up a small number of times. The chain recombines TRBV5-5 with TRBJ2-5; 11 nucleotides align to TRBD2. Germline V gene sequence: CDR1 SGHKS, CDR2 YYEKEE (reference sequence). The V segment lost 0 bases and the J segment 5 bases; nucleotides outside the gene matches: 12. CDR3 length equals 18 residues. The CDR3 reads CASSLGLAGGARWETQYF. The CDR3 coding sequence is TGTGCCAGCAGCTTGGGCCTAGCGGGGGGCGCGCGTTGGGAGACCCAGTACTTC.

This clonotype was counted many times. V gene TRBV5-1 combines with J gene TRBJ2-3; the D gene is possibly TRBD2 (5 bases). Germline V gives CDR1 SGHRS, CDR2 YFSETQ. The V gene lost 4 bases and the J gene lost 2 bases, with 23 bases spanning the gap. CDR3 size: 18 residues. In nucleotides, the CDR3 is TGCGCCAGCAGCCCTCGATCTGGGTGGAGGCTTATCACAGATACGCAGTATTTT. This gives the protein CASSPRSGWRLITDTQYF.